This TCR beta chain was obtained from a study of blood T cell repertoires in COVID-19. In the study overall: The United States, Italy and Spain were the sources of the acute and convalescent COVID-19 samples. PBMCs, B-cell-depleted T cells, or T cells were the source of the cDNA or gDNA that made up the material.

This clone was recorded once. Original processing methods: Estimation of nucleated cell counts relied on the amplification of reference gene primers. Produced via immunoSEQ multiplex PCR; TCRdb's table is partial and in-frame only. V and J calls plus clone size are reproduced from that table; the DNA served to infer D and trimming. The table records 190,000 or so clones, 83% of them present only once. Trimming at V came to 1 base and at J to 4 bases, leaving 3 bases not matched to a gene. The CDR3 totals 14 residues. Germline assignment: CDR1 SEHNR and CDR2 FQNEAQ (reference sequence). The origin of this receptor is a man aged 50 to 59 with active or convalescent COVID-19. This chain links TRBV7-9 with TRBJ1-2; TRBD1 agrees at 7 bases. The sample taken for sequencing was peripheral blood. CDR3: CASSLEGTAYGYTF. CDR3 bases: TGTGCCAGCAGCTTAGAGGGGACAGCCTATGGCTACACCTTC.